These 3 T cell receptor beta chains were sequenced from one sample in a study of control samples from healthy donors and cancer patients. Repertoires were generated with immunoSEQ multiplex PCR, while TCRdb's copy carries only in-frame clones and drops some. The sample consists of 130,000 or so clones, 94% of them appearing once. Sequencing used blood. The receptors were gathered from a man aged 35 to 55 in good health.

The CDR3 here is CASSQRGVEGEKLFF. CDR3 sequence (DNA): TGCGCCAGCAGCCAAAGAGGGGTTGAGGGTGAAAAACTGTTTTTT. The gene calls are TRBV5-1 and TRBJ1-4, with D possibly being TRBD1 (5 bases). The CDR3 loop spans 15 amino acids. V was clipped by 4 bases and J by 7 bases, with 17 bases between them. Germline V lookup: CDR1 SGHRS, CDR2 YFSETQ.

This clone was detected ten times or more. This rearrangement joins TRBV6-1 to TRBJ2-7; D is undetermined. V was shortened by 3 bases and J by 5 bases, with 11 bases between the two germline ends. CDR3 size: 13 residues. Germline assignment: CDR1 MNHNS and CDR2 SASEGT. CDR3 nucleotides: TGTGCCAGCAGTGAGCAGGCCTGGAACGAGCAGTACTTC. Its translation is CASSEQAWNEQYF.

This clone was observed a single time. The chain carries TRBV6-5 and TRBJ1-1, with D perhaps matching TRBD1 (6 bases). The CDR3 runs to 16 residues. The V end was cut by 2 bases, the J end by 3 bases, with 16 bases between. The germline V gene encodes CDR1 MNHEY and CDR2 SVGAGI. The CDR3 DNA reads TGTGCCAGCAGTTACGTTGGGGGCGCGGTTTACACTGAAGCTTTCTTT. Protein product: CASSYVGGAVYTEAFF.